The sequence of this T cell receptor (beta chain) was determined in a study of T cell repertoires in cytomegalovirus infection. About the research overall: Shared public TCR beta signatures pointed to both CMV infection and a matching HLA type. Study findings and constraints: In two of eight donors, the top clonotype was HLA-C-restricted CMV-specific. The cumulative frequency of public TCR beta families identified carriers of CMV plus the relevant HLA.

V gave up 6 bases and J gave up 5 bases; unmatched junction bases: 9. Germline V gene lookup returns CDR1 MNHEY and CDR2 SVGAGI. The CDR3 runs to 17 residues. MiXCR, applied by TCRdb to the reads, yields one record per CDR3 protein. In the table there are a few hundred thousand distinct CDR3 sequences, over 15% of which are singletons. The table lists this clonotype with a few counts. Antigen: not known. The chain is built from TRBV6-5 and TRBJ2-1; 14 nucleotides agree with TRBD2. The receptor comes from a human donor in good health (CMV status not recorded). Some clones in this sample may be carry-over from other donors' samples. Sequenced: CD8+ T cells from PBMCs. In DNA form, the CDR3 reads TGTGCCAGCAGCTCCGGGACTAGCGGGGGAGCTAACAATGAGCAGTTCTTC. Amino acid sequence: CASSSGTSGGANNEQFF.